A selection of T cell receptor beta chains follows, all from one sample in a study of blood T cells in healthy people across ages. TCRdb passed the 5' RACE reads through MiXCR, listing each CDR3 protein once. The table shows fewer than 700,000 distinct CDR3 sequences, with roughly 48% occurring only once. The sequenced sample consisted of blood. All receptors come from a man older than 75 in good health. CDR3s include the opening cysteine and the closing phenylalanine or tryptophan. Fields, in order: V gene, J gene, clone size, CDR3 protein. Some rows mark clone size as missing; the rest say once, few, many or name a class of expanded clone.

TRBV7-2	TRBJ1-4	NA	CASRSGQGYGKLFF
TRBV4-3	TRBJ2-1	few	CASSQAQGNANEQFF
TRBV4-3	TRBJ2-1	few	CASSLGGLAEQFF
TRBV4-3	TRBJ2-5	NA	CASSQARLAANEQYF
TRBV30	TRBJ2-3	NA	CARSISGLTDTQYF
TRBV2	TRBJ1-1	NA	CAIPTGAGTEAFF
TRBV3-1	TRBJ2-5	NA	CASSQQVSQETQYF
TRBV5-5	TRBJ1-2	NA	CASSRGQGQYGYTF
TRBV6-1	TRBJ2-6	few	CASSLTGTSSGANVPTF
TRBV3-1	TRBJ2-5	NA	CASSQYRGLWETQYF
TRBV11-2	TRBJ2-1	few	CASSRGVRIDEQFF
TRBV10-3	TRBJ2-6	NA	CAISGNSGANVPTF
TRBV20-1	NA	NA	CSASGYASSYNEQYF
TRBV5-6	TRBJ2-1	NA	CASSLKFGTSVNNEQFF
TRBV29-1	TRBJ1-2	NA	CSAWGQNYNYGYTF